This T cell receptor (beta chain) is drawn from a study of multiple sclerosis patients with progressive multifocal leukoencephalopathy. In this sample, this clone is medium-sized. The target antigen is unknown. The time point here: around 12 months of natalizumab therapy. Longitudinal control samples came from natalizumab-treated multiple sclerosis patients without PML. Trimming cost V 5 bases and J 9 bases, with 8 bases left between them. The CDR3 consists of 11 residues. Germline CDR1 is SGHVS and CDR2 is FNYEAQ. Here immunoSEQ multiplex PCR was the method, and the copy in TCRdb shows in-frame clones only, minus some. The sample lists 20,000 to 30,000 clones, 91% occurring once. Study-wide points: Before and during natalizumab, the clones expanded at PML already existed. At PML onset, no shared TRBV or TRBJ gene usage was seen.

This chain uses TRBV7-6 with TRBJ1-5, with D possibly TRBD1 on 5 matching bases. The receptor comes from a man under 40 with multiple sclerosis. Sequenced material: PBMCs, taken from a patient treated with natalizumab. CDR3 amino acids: CASSHGGPQHF. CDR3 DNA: TGTGCCAGCAGCCACGGGGGGCCCCAGCATTTT.